The rows below give T cell receptor beta chains drawn from one sample of a study of cytomegalovirus exposure and HLA in healthy donors. Sequencing was performed with immunoSEQ multiplex PCR; in TCRdb, only in-frame clones are kept and a portion is missing. The sample yields some 85,000 clones, approximately 84% seen once. Input material: PBMCs. The origin of the receptors is a woman in her forties or fifties in good health and CMV-seronegative. The CDR3 runs from the conserved cysteine through the conserved F or W. A D gene is named only where the DNA matches it firmly. Clone size appears in some rows only: once, few, many, or a class for an expanded clone.

.,TRBJ2-5,TRBD1,TRBV11-2,CASSMGQGVGETQYF,TGTGCCAGCAGCATGGGACAGGGGGTCGGGGAGACCCAGTACTTC
.,TRBJ2-5,.,TRBV9,CASSVMAGEGGETQYF,TGTGCCAGCAGCGTAATGGCAGGGGAAGGAGGAGAGACCCAGTACTTC
.,TRBJ1-2,TRBD1,TRBV28,CASSPLGTAYGYTF,TGTGCCAGCAGCCCCCTCGGGACAGCCTATGGCTACACCTTC
.,TRBJ2-7,.,TRBV6-5,CASRRQVTYEQYF,TGTGCCAGCAGGAGACAGGTTACCTACGAGCAGTACTTC
.,TRBJ1-4,.,TRBV7-9,CASSPEGFQGNEKLFF,TGTGCCAGCAGCCCCGAGGGGTTTCAGGGGAATGAAAAACTGTTTTTT
.,TRBJ2-7,TRBD1,TRBV28,CASSLGRGKGEQYF,TGTGCCAGCAGTTTAGGCAGGGGGAAAGGGGAGCAGTACTTC
.,TRBJ2-5,.,TRBV4-1,CASSQEGGAILKAQYF,TGCGCCAGCAGCCAAGAAGGAGGGGCTATCCTGAAGGCCCAGTACTTC
once,TRBJ2-5,TRBD2,TRBV29-1,CSVAGHGGTEGKETQYF,TGCAGCGTCGCCGGGCACGGGGGGACGGAAGGCAAAGAGACCCAGTACTTC
.,TRBJ1-5,.,TRBV5-6,CASSLGDQGPQPQHF,TGTGCCAGCAGCTTAGGAGACCAGGGGCCTCAGCCCCAGCATTTT
.,TRBJ1-2,.,TRBV4-2,CASSQDLGGENYGYTF,TGTGCCAGCAGCCAAGACTTAGGGGGGGAGAACTATGGCTACACCTTC
.,TRBJ2-7,TRBD2,TRBV27,CASSLSAGRVYEQYF,TGTGCCAGCAGTTTGTCGGCCGGGAGGGTCTACGAGCAGTACTTC
.,TRBJ1-1,.,TRBV9,CASSVQGNTEAFF,TGTGCCAGCAGCGTCCAGGGGAACACTGAAGCTTTCTTT
.,TRBJ1-1,TRBD1,TRBV15,CATSRGQPNTEAFF,TGTGCCACCAGCAGGGGACAGCCTAACACTGAAGCTTTCTTT
.,TRBJ2-1,.,TRBV7-2,CASSLDRTDSTTLFF,TGTGCCAGCAGCTTAGACAGGACGGATTCTACCACGCTCTTCTTC
.,TRBJ1-1,.,TRBV25-1,CASSESVEYTEAFF,TGTGCCAGCAGTGAATCCGTAGAGTACACTGAAGCTTTCTTT
.,TRBJ1-3,TRBD1,TRBV7-2,CASSLETGAGNTIYF,TGTGCCAGCAGCTTGGAGACAGGGGCTGGAAACACCATATATTTT
.,TRBJ2-3,TRBD1,TRBV28,CASSRTRGPTDTQYF,TGTGCCAGCAGCCGCACTAGGGGGCCCACAGATACGCAGTATTTT
.,TRBJ2-5,.,TRBV19,CASSTDRSAKQETQYF,TGTGCCAGTAGTACGGACAGATCAGCCAAACAAGAGACCCAGTACTTC
.,TRBJ1-6,TRBD1,TRBV30,CAWSVQGESGPLHF,TGTGCCTGGAGTGTACAGGGGGAGAGTGGACCCCTCCACTTT
.,TRBJ2-5,.,TRBV10-3,CAIKSQETQYF,TGTGCCATCAAGAGTCAAGAGACCCAGTACTTC
once,TRBJ2-7,TRBD2,TRBV7-9,CASSLVGSGSRYEQYF,TGTGCCAGCAGCTTAGTCGGTAGCGGGAGTAGGTACGAGCAGTACTTC
.,TRBJ2-1,.,TRBV9,CASSVSGEQFF,TGTGCCAGCAGCGTATCGGGAGAGCAGTTCTTC
.,TRBJ2-1,.,TRBV27,CASSSGGRPDNEQFF,TGTGCCAGCAGTAGTGGAGGACGACCGGACAATGAGCAGTTCTTC
.,TRBJ2-5,TRBD1,TRBV29-1,CSGTTGGGETQYF,TGCAGCGGGACGACAGGGGGCGGAGAGACCCAGTACTTC
.,TRBJ2-3,TRBD2,TRBV5-4,CASSPKAGVRADTQYF,TGTGCCAGCAGCCCCAAAGCGGGAGTACGGGCAGATACGCAGTATTTT
.,TRBJ1-5,.,TRBV28,CASSRLSFRYSNQPQHF,TGTGCCAGCAGTCGACTTTCTTTTCGGTATAGCAATCAGCCCCAGCATTTT
.,TRBJ2-2,TRBD2,TRBV2,CASIGRRGVDTGELFF,TGTGCCAGCATCGGGAGGAGGGGAGTGGACACCGGGGAGCTGTTTTTT